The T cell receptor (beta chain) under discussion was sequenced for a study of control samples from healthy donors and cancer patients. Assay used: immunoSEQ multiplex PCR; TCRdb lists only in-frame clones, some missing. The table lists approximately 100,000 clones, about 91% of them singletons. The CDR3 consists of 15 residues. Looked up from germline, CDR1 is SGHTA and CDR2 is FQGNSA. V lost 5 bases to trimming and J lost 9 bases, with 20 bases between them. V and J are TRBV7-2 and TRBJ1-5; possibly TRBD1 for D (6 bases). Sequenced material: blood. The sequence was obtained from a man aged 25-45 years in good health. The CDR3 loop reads CASSPDSIRGSPQHF. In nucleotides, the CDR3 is TGTGCCAGCAGCCCAGACAGTATCAGGGGATCGCCCCAGCATTTT.